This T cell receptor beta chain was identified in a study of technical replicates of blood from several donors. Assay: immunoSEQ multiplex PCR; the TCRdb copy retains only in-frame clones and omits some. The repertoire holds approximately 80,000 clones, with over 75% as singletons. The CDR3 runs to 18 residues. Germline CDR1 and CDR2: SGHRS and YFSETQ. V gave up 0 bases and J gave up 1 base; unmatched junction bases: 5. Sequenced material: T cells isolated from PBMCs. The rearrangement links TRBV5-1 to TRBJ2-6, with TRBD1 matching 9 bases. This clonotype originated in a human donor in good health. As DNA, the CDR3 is TGCGCCAGCAGCTTGGGTCCCGGGACAGGGTCTGGGGCCAACGTCCTGACTTTC. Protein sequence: CASSLGPGTGSGANVLTF.